This entry is about one T cell receptor (beta chain). Its antigen is unidentified. Every donor had blood drawn once into heparin, roughly 0.11 L on average. The data belong to a study of beta chain features in type 1 diabetes. This CDR3 is built from 15 residues. The germline CDR1 and CDR2 sequences are LGHNA and YSLEER. V lost 4 bases, J lost 0 bases, and 9 bases lay in between. The whole isolated RNA underwent reverse transcription, so sequencing captured expressed TCRB transcripts. Method: immunoSEQ multiplex PCR; TCRdb's copy keeps in-frame clones and lacks some. The table includes over 200,000 clones, 11% detected once. Findings and caveats of the study: Patients with Type 1 diabetes showed moderately but significantly shorter TCRB CDR3s in all four CD4+ subsets. Among patients, naive, central memory and Treg TCRB repertoires appeared more similar than among healthy donors.

The gene calls are TRBV4-3 and TRBJ2-2; D ambiguous. Sequencing was performed on naive CD4+ T cells from blood. The receptor was isolated from a man aged 25-45 years with type 1 diabetes. The CDR3 DNA is TGCGCCAGCAGCCGAAAAAGCGCGAACACCGGGGAGCTGTTTTTT. Amino acid sequence: CASSRKSANTGELFF.